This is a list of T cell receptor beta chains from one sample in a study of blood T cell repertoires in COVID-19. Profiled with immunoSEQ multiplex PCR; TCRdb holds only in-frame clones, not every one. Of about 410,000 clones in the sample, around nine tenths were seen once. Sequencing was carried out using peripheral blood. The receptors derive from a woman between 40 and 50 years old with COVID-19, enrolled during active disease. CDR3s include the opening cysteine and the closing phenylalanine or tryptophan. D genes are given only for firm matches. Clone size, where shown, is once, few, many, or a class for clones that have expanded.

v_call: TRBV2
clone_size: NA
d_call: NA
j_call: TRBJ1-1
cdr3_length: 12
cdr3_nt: TGTGCCAGCAGCCCCACAGGGACCGAAGCTTTCTTT
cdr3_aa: CASSPTGTEAFF

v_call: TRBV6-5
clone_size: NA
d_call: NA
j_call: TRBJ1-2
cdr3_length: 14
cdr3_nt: TGTGCCAGCAGGGGACTGCCCCCTAACTATGGCTACACCTTC
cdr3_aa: CASRGLPPNYGYTF

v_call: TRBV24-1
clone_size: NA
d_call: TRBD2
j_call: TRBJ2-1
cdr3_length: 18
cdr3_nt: TGTGCCACCAGTGGCATGGGACTAGCGGGGTCCTTGTCGGATGAGCAGTTCTTC
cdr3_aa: CATSGMGLAGSLSDEQFF

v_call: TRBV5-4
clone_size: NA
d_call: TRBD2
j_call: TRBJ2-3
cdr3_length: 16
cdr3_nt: TGTGCCAGCAGCTTGACAGCGGGGGGGGATTTAGATACGCAGTATTTT
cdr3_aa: CASSLTAGGDLDTQYF

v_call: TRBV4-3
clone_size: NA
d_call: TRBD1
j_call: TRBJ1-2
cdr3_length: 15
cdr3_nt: TGCGCCAGCAGCCAAGGACAGGGGGGGAACTATGGCTACACCTTC
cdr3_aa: CASSQGQGGNYGYTF

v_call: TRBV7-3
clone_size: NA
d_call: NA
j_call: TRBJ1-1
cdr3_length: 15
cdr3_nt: TGTGCCAGCAGCTTATTGGCTGTCTCAAGTACTGAAGCTTTCTTT
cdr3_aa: CASSLLAVSSTEAFF

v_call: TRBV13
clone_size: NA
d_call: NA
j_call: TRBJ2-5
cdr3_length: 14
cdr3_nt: TGTGCCAGCAGCTTAGTCCAGGATGGGGAGACCCAGTACTTC
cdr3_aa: CASSLVQDGETQYF

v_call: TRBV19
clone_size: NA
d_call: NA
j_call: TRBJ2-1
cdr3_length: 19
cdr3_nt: TGTGCCAGTAGTATAGATCCGGGGGTAGACACGAGCTCCTACAATGAGCAGTTCTTC
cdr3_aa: CASSIDPGVDTSSYNEQFF

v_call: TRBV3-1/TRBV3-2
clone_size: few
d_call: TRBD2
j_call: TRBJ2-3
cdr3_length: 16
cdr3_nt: TGTGCCAGCAGCTTACGGACTAGCGGGGGGGCAGATACGCAGTATTTT
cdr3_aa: CASSLRTSGGADTQYF

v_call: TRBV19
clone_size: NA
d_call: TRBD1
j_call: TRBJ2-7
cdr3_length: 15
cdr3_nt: TGTGCCAGTAGTATGACCGGGACAGGGTCCTACGAGCAGTACTTC
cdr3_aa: CASSMTGTGSYEQYF

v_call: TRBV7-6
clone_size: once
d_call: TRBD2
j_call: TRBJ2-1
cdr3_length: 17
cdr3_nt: TGTGCCAGCAGCTTATGGCCCCCGGTTAGCGGGAACAATGAGCAGTTCTTC
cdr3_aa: CASSLWPPVSGNNEQFF

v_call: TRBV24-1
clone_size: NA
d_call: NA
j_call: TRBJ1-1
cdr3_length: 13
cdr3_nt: TGTGCCACCAGCGACTCTACGAACACTGAAGCTTTCTTT
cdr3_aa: CATSDSTNTEAFF

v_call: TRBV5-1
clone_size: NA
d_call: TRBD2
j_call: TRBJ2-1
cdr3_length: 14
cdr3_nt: TGCGCCAGCAGTCCCGGGGGGGACAACAAACAGCAGTTCTTC
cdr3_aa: CASSPGGDNKQQFF

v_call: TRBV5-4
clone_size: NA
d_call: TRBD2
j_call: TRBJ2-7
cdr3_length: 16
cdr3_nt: TGTGCCAGCAGCCAGGCTACCGGGACTAGTCTTTACGAGCAGTACTTC
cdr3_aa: CASSQATGTSLYEQYF

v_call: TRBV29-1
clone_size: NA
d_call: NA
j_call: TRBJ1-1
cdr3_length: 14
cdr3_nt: TGCAGCGGTTTGACCGGGACAACGAACACTGAAGCTTTCTTT
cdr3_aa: CSGLTGTTNTEAFF

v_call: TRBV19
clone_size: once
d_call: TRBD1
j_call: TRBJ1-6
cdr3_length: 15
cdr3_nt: TGTGCCAGTAGTCCACGGACAGGGTTTAATTCACCCCTCCACTTT
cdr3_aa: CASSPRTGFNSPLHF

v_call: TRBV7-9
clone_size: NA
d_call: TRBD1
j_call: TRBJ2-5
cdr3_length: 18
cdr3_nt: TGTGCCAGCAGCCGCTCCGGGACAGGGGGTATACATCATAGGACCCAGTACTTC
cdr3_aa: CASSRSGTGGIHHRTQYF

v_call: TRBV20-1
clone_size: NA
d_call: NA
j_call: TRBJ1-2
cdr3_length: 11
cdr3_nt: TGCAGTGCTAGAATCCTTTATGGCTACACCTTC
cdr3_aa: CSARILYGYTF

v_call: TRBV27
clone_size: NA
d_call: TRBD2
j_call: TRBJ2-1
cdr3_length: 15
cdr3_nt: TGTGCCAGCAGTTTAAGGACTAGCCGTGACAATGAGCAGTTCTTC
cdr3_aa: CASSLRTSRDNEQFF

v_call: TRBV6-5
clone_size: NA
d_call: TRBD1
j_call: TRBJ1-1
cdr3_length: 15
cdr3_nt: TGTGCCAGCAGTTATTCGGACAGGAAGAACACTGAAGCTTTCTTT
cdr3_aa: CASSYSDRKNTEAFF

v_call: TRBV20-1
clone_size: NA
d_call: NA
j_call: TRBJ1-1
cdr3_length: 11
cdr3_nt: TGCAGTGCTAGCGGGAACACTGAAGCTTTCTTT
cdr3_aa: CSASGNTEAFF

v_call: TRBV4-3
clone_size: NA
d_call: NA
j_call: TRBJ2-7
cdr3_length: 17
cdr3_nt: TGCGCCAGCAGCCAAGATATTAGTACAGTCAGTGGCTACGAGCAGTACTTC
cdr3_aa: CASSQDISTVSGYEQYF

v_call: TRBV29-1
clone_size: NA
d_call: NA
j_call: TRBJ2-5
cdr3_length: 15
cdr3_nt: TGCAGCGTTGACATAGGGGTAGGGGGAAAAGAGACCCAGTACTTC
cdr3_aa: CSVDIGVGGKETQYF

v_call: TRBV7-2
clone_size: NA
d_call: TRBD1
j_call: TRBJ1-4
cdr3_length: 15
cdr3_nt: TGTGCCAGCAGCACCAAGGGACAGCCGAATGAAAAACTGTTTTTT
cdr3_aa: CASSTKGQPNEKLFF

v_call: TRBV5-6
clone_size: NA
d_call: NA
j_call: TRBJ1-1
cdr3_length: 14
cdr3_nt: TGTGCCAGCAGCTGGGCAACACTGGACACTGAAGCTTTCTTT
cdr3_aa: CASSWATLDTEAFF

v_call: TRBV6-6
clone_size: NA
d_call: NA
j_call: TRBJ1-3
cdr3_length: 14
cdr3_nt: TGTGCCAGTTTATCCCCAGGGGTTGGAAACACCATATATTTT
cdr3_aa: CASLSPGVGNTIYF

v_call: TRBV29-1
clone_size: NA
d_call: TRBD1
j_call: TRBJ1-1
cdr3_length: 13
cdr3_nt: TGCAGCGTAAAGACAGGGTCGAACACTGAAGCTTTCTTT
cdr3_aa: CSVKTGSNTEAFF

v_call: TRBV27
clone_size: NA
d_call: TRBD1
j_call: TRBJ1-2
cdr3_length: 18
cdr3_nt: TGTGCCAGCAGTTTCGTGGGGGACAGCCCCGGTGGGGCCTATGGCTACACCTTC
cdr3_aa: CASSFVGDSPGGAYGYTF

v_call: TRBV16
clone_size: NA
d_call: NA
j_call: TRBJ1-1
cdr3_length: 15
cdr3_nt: TGTGCCAGCAGCCAAGGGACTTTTTCGAACACTGAAGCTTTCTTT
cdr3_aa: CASSQGTFSNTEAFF

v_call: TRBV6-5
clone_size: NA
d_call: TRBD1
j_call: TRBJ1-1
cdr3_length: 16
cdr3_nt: TGTGCCAGCAGTTACCTAGGGGGCGGGAAGGTCACTGAAGCTTTCTTT
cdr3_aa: CASSYLGGGKVTEAFF

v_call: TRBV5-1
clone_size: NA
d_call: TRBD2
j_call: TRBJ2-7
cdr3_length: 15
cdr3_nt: TGCGCCAGCAGCTTGGGGCTAGCGGGAACCTGGGAGCAGTACTTC
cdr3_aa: CASSLGLAGTWEQYF

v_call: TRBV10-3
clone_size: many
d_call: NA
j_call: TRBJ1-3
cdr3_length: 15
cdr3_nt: TGTGCCATCAGTGTGGGAGGGAACTCTGGAAACACCATATATTTT
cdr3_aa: CAISVGGNSGNTIYF

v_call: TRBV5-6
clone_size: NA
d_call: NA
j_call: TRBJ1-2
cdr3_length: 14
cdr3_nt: TGTGCCAGCAGCACCGCCCAGGAAGGGGTTGGCTACACCTTC
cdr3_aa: CASSTAQEGVGYTF

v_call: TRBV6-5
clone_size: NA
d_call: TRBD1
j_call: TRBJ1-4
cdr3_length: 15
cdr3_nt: TGTGCCAGCGATGCTTGGGACAGGGGGCATGAAAAACTGTTTTTT
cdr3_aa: CASDAWDRGHEKLFF

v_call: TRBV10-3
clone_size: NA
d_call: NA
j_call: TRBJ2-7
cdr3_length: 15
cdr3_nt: TGTGCCATCAGTGAGTCCCAGGGAAGAACCTACGAGCAGTACTTC
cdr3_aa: CAISESQGRTYEQYF

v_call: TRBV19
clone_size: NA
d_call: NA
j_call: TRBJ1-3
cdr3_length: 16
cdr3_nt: TGTGCCAGTAGTATCCCCTCGGGGGGGATCGGAAACACCATATATTTT
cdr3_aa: CASSIPSGGIGNTIYF

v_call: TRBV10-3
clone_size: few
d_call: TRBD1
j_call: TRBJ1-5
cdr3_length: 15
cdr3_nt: TGTGCCATCAGAGAAGGGACAGGGGGTAATCAGCCCCAGCATTTT
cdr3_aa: CAIREGTGGNQPQHF

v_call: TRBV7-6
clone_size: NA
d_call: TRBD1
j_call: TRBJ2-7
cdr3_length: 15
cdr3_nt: TGTGCCAGCAGCTTAGGGACAGGGGAGTTTAACGAGCAGTACTTC
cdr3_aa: CASSLGTGEFNEQYF

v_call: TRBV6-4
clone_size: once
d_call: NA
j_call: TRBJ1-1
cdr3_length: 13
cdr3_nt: TGTGCCAGCAGACAGGACGAGAACACTGAAGCTTTCTTT
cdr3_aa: CASRQDENTEAFF

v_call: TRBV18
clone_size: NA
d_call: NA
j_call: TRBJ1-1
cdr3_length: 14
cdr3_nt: TGTGCCAGCTCGTCTACAAACAGGAACACTGAAGCTTTCTTT
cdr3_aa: CASSSTNRNTEAFF

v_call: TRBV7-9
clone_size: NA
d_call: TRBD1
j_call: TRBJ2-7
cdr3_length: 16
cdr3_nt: TGTGCCAGCAGCACGTGGGGACAGGGGAAGAGCAACGAGCAGTACTTC
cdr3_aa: CASSTWGQGKSNEQYF